This TCR beta chain was found in a study of tumor-infiltrating lymphocytes in oesophageal squamous cell carcinoma. The V gene's germline CDR1 is SGHAT and CDR2 FQNNGV. V lost 2 bases and J lost 4, with 5 bases in between. This CDR3 spans 12 amino acids. MiXCR, run by TCRdb on the PCR reads, gives a single entry per CDR3 protein. Of 15,000 to 25,000 distinct CDR3 sequences in the sample, just over 40% were seen once. By share, this clonotype counts as medium-sized (0.01 to 0.1%). The genes are TRBV11-2 and TRBJ1-1; no clear D gene. The clonotype comes from a male donor with esophageal squamous cell carcinoma. Sequencing was carried out using normal esophageal tissue next to the tumor. The CDR3 region has the DNA TGTGCCAGCAGCTTACTTCGCACTGAAGCTTTCTTT. Amino acids: CASSLLRTEAFF.